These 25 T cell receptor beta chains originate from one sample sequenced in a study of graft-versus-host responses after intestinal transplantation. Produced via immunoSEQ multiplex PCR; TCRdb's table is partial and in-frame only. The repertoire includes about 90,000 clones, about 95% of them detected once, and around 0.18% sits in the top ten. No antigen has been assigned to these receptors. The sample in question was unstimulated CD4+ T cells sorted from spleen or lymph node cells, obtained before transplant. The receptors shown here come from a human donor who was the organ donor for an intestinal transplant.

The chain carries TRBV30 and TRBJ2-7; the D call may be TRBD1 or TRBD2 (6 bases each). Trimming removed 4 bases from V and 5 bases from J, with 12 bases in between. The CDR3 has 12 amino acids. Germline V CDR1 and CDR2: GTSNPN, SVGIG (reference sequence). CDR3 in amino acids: CAWKYGGHEQYF. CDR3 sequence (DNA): TGTGCCTGGAAGTACGGGGGCCACGAGCAGTACTTC. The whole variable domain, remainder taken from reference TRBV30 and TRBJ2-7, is SQTIHQWPATLVQPVGSPLSLECTVEGTSNPNLYWYRQAAGRGLQLLFYSVGIGQISSEVPQNLSASRPQDRQFILSSKKLLLSDSGFYLCAWKYGGHEQYFGPGTRLTVT.

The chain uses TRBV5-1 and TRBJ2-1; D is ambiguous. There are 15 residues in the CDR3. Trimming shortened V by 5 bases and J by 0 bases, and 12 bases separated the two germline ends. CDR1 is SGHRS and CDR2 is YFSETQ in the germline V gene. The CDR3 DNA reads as TGCGCCAGCAGTGCGGATGTCTACTCCTACAATGAGCAGTTCTTC. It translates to CASSADVYSYNEQFF.

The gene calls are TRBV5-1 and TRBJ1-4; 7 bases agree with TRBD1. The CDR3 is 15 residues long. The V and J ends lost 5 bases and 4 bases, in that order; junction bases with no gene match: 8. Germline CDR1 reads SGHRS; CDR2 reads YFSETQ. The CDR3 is CASSYTGTDNEKLFF. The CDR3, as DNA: TGCGCCAGCAGTTACACCGGGACAGATAATGAAAAACTGTTTTTT.

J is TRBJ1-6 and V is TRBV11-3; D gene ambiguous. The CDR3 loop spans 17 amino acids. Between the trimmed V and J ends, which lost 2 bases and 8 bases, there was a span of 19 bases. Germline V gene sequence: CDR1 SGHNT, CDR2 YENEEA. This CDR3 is CASSLSPPGFGYSPLHF. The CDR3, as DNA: TGTGCCAGCAGCTTATCGCCCCCGGGATTCGGGTATTCACCCCTCCACTTT.

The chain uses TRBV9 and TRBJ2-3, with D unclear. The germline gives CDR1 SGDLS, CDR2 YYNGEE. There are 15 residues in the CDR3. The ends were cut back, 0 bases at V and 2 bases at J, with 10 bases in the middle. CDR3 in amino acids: CASSVGSVSTDTQYF. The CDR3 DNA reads TGTGCCAGCAGCGTAGGGTCCGTGTCCACAGATACGCAGTATTTT.

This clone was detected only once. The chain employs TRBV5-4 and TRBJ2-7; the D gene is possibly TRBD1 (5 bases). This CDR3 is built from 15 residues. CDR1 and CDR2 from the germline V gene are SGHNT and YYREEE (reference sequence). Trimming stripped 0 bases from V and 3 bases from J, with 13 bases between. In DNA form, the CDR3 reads TGTGCCAGCAGCTTGGCGACAGCCTCCGACTACGAGCAGTACTTC. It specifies CASSLATASDYEQYF.

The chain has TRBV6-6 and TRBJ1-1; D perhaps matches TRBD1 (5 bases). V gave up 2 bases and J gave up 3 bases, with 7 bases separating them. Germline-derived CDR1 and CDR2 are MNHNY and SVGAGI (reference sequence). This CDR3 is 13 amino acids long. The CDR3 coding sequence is TGTGCCAGCAGTTACGGGGGACACACTGAAGCTTTCTTT. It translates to CASSYGGHTEAFF.

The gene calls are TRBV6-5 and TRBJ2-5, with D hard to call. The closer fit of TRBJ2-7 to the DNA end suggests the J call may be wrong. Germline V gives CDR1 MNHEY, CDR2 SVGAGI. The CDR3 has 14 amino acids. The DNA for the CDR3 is TGTGCCAGCAGTCATTACAAAGGACCGTACGAGCAGTACTTC. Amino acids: CASSHYKGPYEQYF.

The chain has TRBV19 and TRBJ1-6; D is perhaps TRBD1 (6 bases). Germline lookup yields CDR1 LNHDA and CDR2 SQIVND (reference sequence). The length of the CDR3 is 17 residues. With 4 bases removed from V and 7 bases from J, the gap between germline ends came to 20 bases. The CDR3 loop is CASSSEGHQVRNSPLHF. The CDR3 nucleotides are TGTGCCAGTAGTAGCGAGGGACACCAGGTCCGAAATTCACCCCTCCACTTT.

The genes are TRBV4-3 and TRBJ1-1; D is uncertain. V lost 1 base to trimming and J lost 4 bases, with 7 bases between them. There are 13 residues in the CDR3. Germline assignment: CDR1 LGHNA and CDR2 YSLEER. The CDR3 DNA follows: TGCGCCAGCAGCCAAGGGGTGAGCACTGAAGCTTTCTTT. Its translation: CASSQGVSTEAFF.

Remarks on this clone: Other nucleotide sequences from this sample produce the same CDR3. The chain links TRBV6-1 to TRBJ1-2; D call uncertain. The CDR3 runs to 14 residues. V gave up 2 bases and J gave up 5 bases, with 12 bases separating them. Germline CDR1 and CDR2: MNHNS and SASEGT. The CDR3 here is CASSEILWGYGYTF. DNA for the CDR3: TGTGCCAGCAGTGAAATTCTATGGGGTTATGGCTACACCTTC.

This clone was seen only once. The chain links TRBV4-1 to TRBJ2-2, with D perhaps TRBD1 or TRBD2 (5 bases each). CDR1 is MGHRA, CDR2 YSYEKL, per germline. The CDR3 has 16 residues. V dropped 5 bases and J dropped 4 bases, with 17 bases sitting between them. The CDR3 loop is CASSSTQAGSTGELFF. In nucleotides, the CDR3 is TGCGCCAGCAGCTCGACACAGGCAGGGAGCACCGGGGAGCTGTTTTTT.

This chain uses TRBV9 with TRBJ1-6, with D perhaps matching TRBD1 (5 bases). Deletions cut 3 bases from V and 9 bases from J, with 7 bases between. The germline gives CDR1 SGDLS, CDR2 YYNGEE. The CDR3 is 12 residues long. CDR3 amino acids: CASSGGVSPLHF. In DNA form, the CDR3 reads TGTGCCAGCAGCGGAGGGGTTTCACCCCTCCACTTT.

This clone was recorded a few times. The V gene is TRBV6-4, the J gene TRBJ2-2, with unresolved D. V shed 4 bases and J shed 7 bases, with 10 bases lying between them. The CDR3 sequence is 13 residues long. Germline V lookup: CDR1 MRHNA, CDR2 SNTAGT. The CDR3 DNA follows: TGTGCCAGCAGTGGACAATCGGGCGGGGAGCTGTTTTTT. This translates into CASSGQSGGELFF.

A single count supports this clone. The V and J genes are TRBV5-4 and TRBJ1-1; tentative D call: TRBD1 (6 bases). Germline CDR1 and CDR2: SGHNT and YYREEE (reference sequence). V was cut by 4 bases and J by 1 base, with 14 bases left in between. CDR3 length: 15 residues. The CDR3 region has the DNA TGTGCCAGCAGCCCGAGGGGGACGGGGAACACTGAAGCTTTCTTT. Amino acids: CASSPRGTGNTEAFF.

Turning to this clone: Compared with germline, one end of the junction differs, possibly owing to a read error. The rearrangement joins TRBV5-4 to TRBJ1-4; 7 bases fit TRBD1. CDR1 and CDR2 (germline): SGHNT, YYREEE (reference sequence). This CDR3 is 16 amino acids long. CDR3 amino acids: CAGSRNRGATNEKLFF. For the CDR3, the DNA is TGTGCCGGCAGTCGCAACAGGGGAGCAACTAATGAAAAACTGTTTTTT.

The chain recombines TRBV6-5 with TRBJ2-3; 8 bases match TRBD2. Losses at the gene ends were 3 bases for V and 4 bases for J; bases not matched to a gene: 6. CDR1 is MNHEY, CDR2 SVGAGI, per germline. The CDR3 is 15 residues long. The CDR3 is CASSYRGGAADTQYF. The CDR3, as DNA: TGTGCCAGCAGTTATCGGGGGGGGGCAGCAGATACGCAGTATTTT.

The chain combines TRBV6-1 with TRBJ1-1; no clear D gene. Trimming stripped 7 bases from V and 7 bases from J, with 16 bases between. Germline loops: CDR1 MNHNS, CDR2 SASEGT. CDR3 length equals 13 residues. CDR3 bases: TGTGCCAGCAATCTTGAGGCTGGGGTTGAAGCTTTCTTT. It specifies CASNLEAGVEAFF.

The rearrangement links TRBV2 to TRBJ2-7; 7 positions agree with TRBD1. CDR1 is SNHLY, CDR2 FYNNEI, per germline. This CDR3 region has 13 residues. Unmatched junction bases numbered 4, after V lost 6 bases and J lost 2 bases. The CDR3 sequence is CASRPTGTYEQYF. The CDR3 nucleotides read TGTGCCAGCAGGCCGACAGGGACCTACGAGCAGTACTTC.

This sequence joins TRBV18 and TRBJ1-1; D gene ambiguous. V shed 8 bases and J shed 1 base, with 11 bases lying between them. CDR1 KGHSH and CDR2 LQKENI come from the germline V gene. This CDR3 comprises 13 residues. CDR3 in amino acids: CASGPGRNTEAFF. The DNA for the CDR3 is TGTGCCAGCGGGCCTGGGCGGAACACTGAAGCTTTCTTT.

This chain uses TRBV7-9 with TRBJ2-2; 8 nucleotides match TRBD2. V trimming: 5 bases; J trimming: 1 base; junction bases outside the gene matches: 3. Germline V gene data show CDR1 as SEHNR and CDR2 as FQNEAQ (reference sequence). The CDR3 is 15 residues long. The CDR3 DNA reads TGTGCCAGCAGCCCTCTAGCGGGGAACACCGGGGAGCTGTTTTTT. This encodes CASSPLAGNTGELFF.

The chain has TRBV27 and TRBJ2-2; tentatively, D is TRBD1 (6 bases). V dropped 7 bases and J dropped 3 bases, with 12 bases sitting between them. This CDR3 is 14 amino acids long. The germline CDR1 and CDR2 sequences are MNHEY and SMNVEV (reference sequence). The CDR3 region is CASNQDSYTGELFF. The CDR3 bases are TGTGCCAGCAATCAGGACAGCTACACCGGGGAGCTGTTTTTT.

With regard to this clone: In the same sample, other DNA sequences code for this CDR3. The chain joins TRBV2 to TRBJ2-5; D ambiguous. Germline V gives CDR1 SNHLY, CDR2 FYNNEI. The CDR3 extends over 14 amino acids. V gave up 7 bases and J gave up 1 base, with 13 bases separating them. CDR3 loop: CASKRSWFQETQYF. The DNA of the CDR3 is TGTGCCAGCAAACGATCGTGGTTCCAAGAGACCCAGTACTTC.

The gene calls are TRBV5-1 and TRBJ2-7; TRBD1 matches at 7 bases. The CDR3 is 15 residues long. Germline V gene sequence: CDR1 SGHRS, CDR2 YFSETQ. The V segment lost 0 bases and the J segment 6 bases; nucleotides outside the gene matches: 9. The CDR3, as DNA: TGCGCCAGCAGCTTGGCCCCTACAGGGGCCAGCGAGCAGTACTTC. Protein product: CASSLAPTGASEQYF.

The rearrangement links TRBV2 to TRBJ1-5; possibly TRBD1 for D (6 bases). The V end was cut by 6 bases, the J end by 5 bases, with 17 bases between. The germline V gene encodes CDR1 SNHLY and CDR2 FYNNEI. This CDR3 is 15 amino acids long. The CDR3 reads CASRAHTGSHQPQHF. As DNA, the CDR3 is TGTGCCAGCAGGGCACACACAGGGAGCCATCAGCCCCAGCATTTT.